This TCR beta chain appears in the sequencing data of a study of regulatory T cells in long-lasting Graves disease. V lost 5 bases to trimming and J lost 8 bases; unmatched junction nucleotides: 7. The CDR3 extends over 15 amino acids. Germline CDR1 PRHDT, CDR2 FYEKMQ (reference sequence). The sample holds many counts of this clonotype. Time point here: newly diagnosed GD, antithyroid drugs for less than 3 months. Extracted PBMC RNA gave rise to the TCR library. Recruitment took place at an endocrinology department in Xi'an, China. Researchers made TCR beta libraries by using iRepertoire HTBI primers and running Arm-PCR on CDR3 regions. TCRdb called the multiplex PCR reads again in MiXCR, with one record for every CDR3 protein. The sample contains about 470,000 distinct CDR3 sequences, about 16% of which appear only once. The same data also contributed to another study, on T cells in Graves' hyperthyroidism and ophthalmopathy. Per that study: Investigators excluded patients with uncontrolled infection, other autoimmune disease, pregnancy or lactation. The TCR CDR3 was amplified in a first-round RT-PCR using the HTBI primer set.

This rearrangement joins TRBV13 to TRBJ2-1; 12 bases match TRBD1. This receptor was obtained from a woman aged 30 to 39 with Graves disease. Source: peripheral blood mononuclear cells (PBMCs), taken at new diagnosis, from a patient treated with antithyroid drugs. The CDR3 DNA reads as TGTGCCAGCAGCCAGGGACAGGGGGCTGGGGATGAGCAGTTCTTC. Translation: CASSQGQGAGDEQFF.